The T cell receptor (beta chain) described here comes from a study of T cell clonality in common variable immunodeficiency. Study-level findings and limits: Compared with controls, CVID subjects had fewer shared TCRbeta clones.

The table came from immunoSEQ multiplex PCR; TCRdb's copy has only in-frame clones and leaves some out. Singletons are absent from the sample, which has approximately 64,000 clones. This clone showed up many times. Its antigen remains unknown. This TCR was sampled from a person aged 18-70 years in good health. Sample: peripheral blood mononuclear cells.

CDR3 bases read: TGTGCCAGCTCACCACTTCCGGGGAGCTCCTACAATGAG. Amino acid sequence: CASSPLPGSSYNE. Given in full, the CDR3 is CASSPLPGSSYNEQFF. The genes are TRBV18 and TRBJ2-1; maybe TRBD2 (5 bases). The CDR3 end falls 3 residues outside the read, so it is completed with the germline J gene. From germline, CDR1 is KGHSH and CDR2 LQKENI. V lost 1 base, J lost 0 bases, and 10 bases lay in between. This CDR3 has 16 residues.